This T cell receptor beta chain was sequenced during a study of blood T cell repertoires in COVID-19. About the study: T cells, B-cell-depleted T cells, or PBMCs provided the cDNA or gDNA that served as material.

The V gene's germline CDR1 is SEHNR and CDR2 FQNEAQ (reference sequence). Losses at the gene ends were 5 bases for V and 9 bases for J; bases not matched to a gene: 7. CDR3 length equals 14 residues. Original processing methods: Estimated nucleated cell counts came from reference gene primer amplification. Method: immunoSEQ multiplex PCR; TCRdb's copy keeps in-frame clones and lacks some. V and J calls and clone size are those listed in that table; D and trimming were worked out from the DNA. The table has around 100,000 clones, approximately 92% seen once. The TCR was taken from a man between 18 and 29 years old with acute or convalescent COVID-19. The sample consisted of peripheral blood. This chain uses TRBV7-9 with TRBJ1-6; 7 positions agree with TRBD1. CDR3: CASSNQGGASPLHF. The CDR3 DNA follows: TGTGCCAGCAGCAATCAGGGGGGAGCTTCACCCCTCCACTTT.